The TCR beta chain described here comes from a study of shared clonotypes between healthy human individuals. General study findings and limits: The sharing of 4% to 5.5% of naive CD4 clonotypes was seen across several donors.

V was clipped by 1 base and J by 3 bases, with 6 bases between them. This CDR3 is built from 13 residues. The germline gives CDR1 KGHSH, CDR2 LQKENI. Concerning this clone: Its antigen is undetermined.

Produced via immunoSEQ multiplex PCR; TCRdb's table is partial and in-frame only. The sample consists of some 1,100,000 clones, more than 75% of them appearing once. The receptor was derived from a man aged 18 to 29 in good health. Some clones in this sample may be carry-over from other donors' samples. Input material: memory CD4+ T cells from PBMCs. Subset described: CD45RA-negative fraction. The V gene is TRBV18, the J gene TRBJ2-5, with D hard to call. CDR3 nucleotides: TGTGCCAGCTCACCACGGCAGGAAGAGACCCAGTACTTC. It specifies CASSPRQEETQYF.